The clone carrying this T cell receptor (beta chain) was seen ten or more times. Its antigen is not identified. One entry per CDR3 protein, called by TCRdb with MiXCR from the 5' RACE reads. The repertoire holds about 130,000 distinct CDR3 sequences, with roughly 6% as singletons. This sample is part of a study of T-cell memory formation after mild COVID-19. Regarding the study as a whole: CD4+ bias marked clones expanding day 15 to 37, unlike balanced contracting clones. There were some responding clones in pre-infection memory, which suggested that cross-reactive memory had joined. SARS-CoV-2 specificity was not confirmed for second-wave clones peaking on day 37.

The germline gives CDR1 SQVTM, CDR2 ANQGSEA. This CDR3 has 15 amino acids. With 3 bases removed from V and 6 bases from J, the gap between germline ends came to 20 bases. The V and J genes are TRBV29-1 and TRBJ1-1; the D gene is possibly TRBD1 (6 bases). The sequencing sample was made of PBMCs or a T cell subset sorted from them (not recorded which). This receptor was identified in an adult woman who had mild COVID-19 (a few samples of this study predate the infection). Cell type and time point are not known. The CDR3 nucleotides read TGCAGCGTTGAGGACAGCGGAATCTCAGTGGCTGAAGCTTTCTTT. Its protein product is CSVEDSGISVAEAFF.